This entry concerns a single T cell receptor beta chain. This sample is part of a study of T cell changes during pregnancy in multiple sclerosis. Here immunoSEQ multiplex PCR was the method, and the copy in TCRdb shows in-frame clones only, minus some. This table has about 42,000 clones, 80% to 95% appearing once. Trimming shortened V by 3 bases and J by 4 bases, and 9 bases separated the two germline ends. The CDR3 has 13 residues. Germline lookup yields CDR1 SGHAT and CDR2 FQNNGV. This clonotype originated in a female donor in good health, enrolled as a control in a pregnancy study. The J gene is TRBJ2-5, the V gene TRBV11-2, with a possible D match to TRBD1 (5 bases). This specimen was CD4+ T cells from peripheral blood mononuclear cells, taken in the second trimester of pregnancy. The CDR3 DNA is TGTGCCAGCAGCTTGGGGCTTCTAGAGACCCAGTACTTC. This gives the protein CASSLGLLETQYF. The full variable domain, its missing parts supplied by reference TRBV11-2 and TRBJ2-5, is EAGVAQSPRYKIIEKRQSVAFWCNPISGHATLYWYQQILGQGPKLLIQFQNNGVVDDSQLPKDRFSAERLKGVDSTLKIQPAKLEDSAVYLCASSLGLLETQYFGPGTRLLVL.